This TCR beta chain was documented in a study of T cell responses to AZD1222 COVID-19 vaccine (dated by TCRdb to the early 2020s). Looking at the study overall: AZD1222 recipients given second doses at about 4 weeks or at about 12 weeks were pooled, since spike-specific TCR depth and breadth were not found to differ between the two schedules. TCR sequencing covered over 230 trial participants: 207 given two doses of AZD1222 and around 26 given two doses of MenACWY control vaccine. Trial participants were enrolled by age into subgroups of 18-55, 56-69 and 70-plus years, and about 150, 27 and 61 TCR-sequenced participants, respectively, were included in these subgroups.

This clone was observed a single time. Its target antigen remains unknown. Base quality data are lacking; no much larger clone is found one base away. Via the germline V gene, CDR1 is SNHLY and CDR2 FYNNEI. Compared with germline, V lacks 7 bases and J lacks 1 base; bases without a gene match: 9. There are 16 amino acids in the CDR3, from cysteine to phenylalanine inclusive. The retained sequence is limited to the CDR3, 48 bases, with the frame set at the first base. Summary of the overall study and its limitations: Because no samples from the day 14 peak response were available, repertoires could be characterized only after the peak T cell response. Nearly half of unique spike-specific TCRs reportedly recognized epitopes outside regions mutated in the B.1.351 and B.1.1.7 variants. In the small 56-69-year group, the increase in depth fell short of significance, most likely because of low power. Only five to seven AZD1222 recipients were SARS-CoV-2 seropositive at baseline, limiting conclusions about previously exposed vaccinees. Vaccine-associated CD4 TCRs spanned the whole spike protein, with dominant responses in regions 160-218 and 743-854. After two AZD1222 doses, spike-specific TCR breadth and depth were significantly higher than at day 0 and than in MenACWY recipients. Participants were mostly white British, with more females than males. The authors suggested clonal diversity may have been underestimated.

Interpreted using the paper, the time point label stands for: baseline before first vaccination. Vaccinee samples came from UK trials COV001 and COV002, including a single-blind randomized controlled phase 2/3 trial of AZD1222 (ChAdOx1 nCoV-19) in healthy adults. Trial participant PBMC samples were collected at day 0 and day 28 after the second dose for TCRbeta chain sequencing. The CDR3 regions of human TCRbeta chains were analyzed by immunosequencing. On the study's bioinformatics: Repertoire TCRs were checked for matches against a reference library of SARS-CoV-2-specific TCRs that had been generated using the MIRA antigen-specificity platform. Breadth meant the fraction of unique TCRs that were SARS-CoV-2-associated, whereas depth meant the fraction of total T cells that were SARS-CoV-2-associated. Using the MIRA data, every spike-specific TCR was mapped to the spike region that the TCR reacted to and assigned to either a CD4 or a CD8 class. Log10-transformed breadth and depth values were compared by one-way ANOVA with Sidak's multiple comparisons tests. TCRdb retrieved this table from immuneACCESS and kept in-frame rearrangements only. Not all clones are present; in checked studies, unresolved V genes account for under half, and no reason is known for the remainder. V and J calls and clone size follow that table, whereas D and trimming were derived from the DNA. This sample comprises 100,000 to 150,000 clones, around 90% of them detected only once. 5% to 7.5% of the sample comes from the top ten.

This TCR was recovered from an adult in good health. The sequence joins TRBV2 to TRBJ1-1, and 10 bases in between align with TRBD1. The sample here was peripheral blood, taken on day 0 of AZD1222 vaccination. The nucleotide sequence reads TGTGCCAGCACCAGGGACAGGGGCGCGAGGAACACTGAAGCTTTCTTT. Its translation reads: CASTRDRGARNTEAFF.